The 29 T cell receptor beta chains below all came from one sample that was sequenced in a study of read filtering for tumor transcriptome and immune sequencing. Molecular barcoded adaptors covering alpha/delta and beta/gamma chains were used on 400 ng RNA. Via MiXCR, TCRdb re-called the reads, giving one row per CDR3 protein. The sample has some 140,000 distinct CDR3 sequences; about 12% are singletons. What was sequenced was a population of CD138-negative cells sorted from bone marrow. These receptors were collected from a donor aged 40 or older with multiple myeloma.

This clonotype was seen repeatedly, ten times or more. This rearrangement joins TRBV10-2 to TRBJ1-4; D call uncertain. Trimming pared 6 bases from V and 3 bases from J, leaving 5 bases between. The CDR3 runs 12 residues. CDR1 and CDR2 from the germline V gene are WSHSY and SAAADI. CDR3 amino acids: CASRHSNEKLFF. The CDR3 DNA reads TGCGCCAGCAGACACTCTAATGAAAAACTGTTTTTT.

The V gene is TRBV20-1, the J gene TRBJ1-3, with D possibly TRBD1 on 5 matching bases. The CDR3 is made up of 14 amino acids. V gave up 6 bases and J gave up 2 bases, with 14 bases separating them. Germline CDR1 is DFQATT and CDR2 is SNEGSKA (reference sequence). The CDR3 DNA is TGCAGTGCAGCCTCCGGGACGGCTGGAAACACCATATATTTT. Translating gives CSAASGTAGNTIYF.

This clonotype was seen ten or more times. The chain employs TRBV7-2 and TRBJ2-5; unclear D gene. CDR3 length: 13 amino acids. V was trimmed by 4 bases and J by 10 bases, leaving 16 bases between them. The germline gives CDR1 SGHTA, CDR2 FQGNSA. The CDR3 loop reads CASSSGTFLDQYF. CDR3 sequence (DNA): TGTGCCAGCAGCTCCGGTACATTTTTAGACCAGTACTTC.

The rearrangement uses TRBV19 and TRBJ1-5; D is possibly TRBD1 (6 bases). Trimming removed 3 bases at V and 3 bases at J, with 15 bases between. This CDR3 is built from 16 residues. The V gene's germline CDR1 is LNHDA and CDR2 SQIVND (reference sequence). The CDR3: CASSMGRGAINQPQHF. CDR3 in DNA: TGTGCCAGTAGTATGGGGCGGGGGGCCATCAATCAGCCCCAGCATTTT.

This clonotype was detected ten times or more. The gene calls are TRBV6-5 and TRBJ1-5; D not resolved. From germline, CDR1 is MNHEY and CDR2 SVGAGI. The CDR3 runs to 13 residues. V was trimmed by 4 bases and J by 4 bases, leaving 8 bases between them. The CDR3 is CASSFDRNQPQHF. For the CDR3, the DNA is TGTGCCAGCAGTTTTGATCGGAATCAGCCCCAGCATTTT.

This clonotype was counted at least ten times. J is TRBJ1-5 and V is TRBV18; TRBD1 is a possible D gene (5 bases). This CDR3 contains 14 residues. The germline CDR1 and CDR2 sequences are KGHSH and LQKENI. V gave up 2 bases and J gave up 8 bases, with 13 bases separating them. CDR3: CASSPMGLAEPQHF. CDR3 coding DNA: TGTGCCAGCTCACCAATGGGGCTCGCGGAGCCCCAGCATTTT.

Many counts were recorded for this clonotype. The chain recombines TRBV6-2 or TRBV6-3 with TRBJ1-2; D is ambiguous. CDR1 and CDR2 (germline): MNHEY, SVGEGT. This CDR3 is 15 amino acids long. V gave up 8 bases and J gave up 6 bases, with 22 bases separating them. The CDR3: CASVKLGKGEDGYTF. CDR3 sequence (DNA): TGTGCCAGCGTAAAACTGGGGAAGGGAGAGGATGGCTACACCTTC.

This clonotype appeared a few times. This rearrangement joins TRBV20-1 to TRBJ2-7, with TRBD2 matching 14 bases. Germline-derived CDR1 and CDR2 are DFQATT and SNEGSKA (reference sequence). This CDR3 region has 16 residues. The V segment lost 4 bases and the J segment 1 base; nucleotides outside the gene matches: 6. This chain's CDR3 is CSANPGLAGASYEQYF. CDR3 DNA: TGCAGTGCTAACCCGGGACTAGCGGGAGCATCCTACGAGCAGTACTTC.

This clonotype was counted many times. The chain employs TRBV5-1 and TRBJ2-2, with no clear D. From germline, CDR1 is SGHRS and CDR2 YFSETQ. Trimming cost V 0 bases and J 5 bases, with 11 bases left between them. The CDR3 length is 15 residues. CDR3 nucleotides: TGCGCCAGCAGCTTGGTGTTTCGACGGACCGGGGAGCTGTTTTTT. Translated, it gives CASSLVFRRTGELFF.

This clonotype was seen a handful of times. A read error may account for a junction end that differs from germline. The chain combines TRBV5-4 with TRBJ2-1, with 9 bases fitting TRBD2. Germline assignment: CDR1 SGHNT and CDR2 YYREEE (reference sequence). The CDR3 extends over 15 amino acids. The CDR3, as DNA: TGTGCCAGCAGCTTCTCAGCGGGAGGCATGGGTGAGCAGCTCTTC. This encodes CASSFSAGGMGEQLF.

As for this clonotype: The germline gene is not matched at one end of the junction; a read error may be the cause. The rearrangement links TRBV7-3 to TRBJ1-1; weak D call: TRBD1 (6 bases). There are 13 residues in the CDR3. The germline CDR1 and CDR2 sequences are SGHTA and FQGTGA. CDR3 coding DNA: TGTGCCAACAGCCTGGACAGTAACACTGAAGCTTTCTTT. Encoded protein: CANSLDSNTEAFF. The whole variable domain, remainder taken from reference TRBV7-3 and TRBJ1-1, is GAGVSQTPSNKVTEKGKYVELRCDPISGHTALYWYRQSLGQGPEFLIYFQGTGAADDSGLPNDRFFAVRPEGSVSTLKIQRTERGDSAVYLCANSLDSNTEAFFGQGTRLTVV.

Ten or more counts support this clonotype. The chain is built from TRBV6-2 or TRBV6-3 and TRBJ1-1; D unclear. Trimming cost V 2 bases and J 9 bases, with 10 bases left between them. This CDR3 is 12 amino acids long. In germline, CDR1 is MNHEY, CDR2 SVGEGT. The CDR3 DNA is TGTGCCAGCAGTTACGCGCGGAGAAAAGCTTTCTTT. Translation gives CASSYARRKAFF.

This clonotype was observed a handful of times. This chain uses TRBV27 with TRBJ2-3; either TRBD1 or TRBD2 may supply D (5 bases each). There are 13 residues in the CDR3. V was pared by 3 bases and J by 6 bases, with 10 bases between. The germline CDR1 and CDR2 sequences are MNHEY and SMNVEV (reference sequence). The CDR3 DNA is TGTGCCAGCAGTTTCCGGGGCCTCGATACGCAGTATTTT. This translates into CASSFRGLDTQYF.

This clonotype was detected ten times or more. The V call is TRBV20-1, the J call TRBJ1-2, with 10 positions matching TRBD1. There are 15 residues in the CDR3. The germline gives CDR1 DFQATT, CDR2 SNEGSKA (reference sequence). Germline trimming cut 5 bases from V and 5 bases from J; bases unmatched to any gene: 11. CDR3 sequence: CSASGTGAPPYGYTF. The CDR3 DNA reads as TGCAGTGCTTCCGGGACAGGGGCCCCTCCATATGGCTACACCTTC.

As to this clonotype: One base away lies a much larger clone, so this may be a sequencing read error. V usage is TRBV12-3 or TRBV12-4 and J usage is TRBJ2-1; no reliable D call. This CDR3 contains 15 residues. Trimming removed 3 bases from V and 2 bases from J, with 11 bases in between. The CDR3 reads CASSFSSSTYNEQFF. The DNA for the CDR3 is TGTGCCAGCAGTTTTTCTTCCAGCACCTACAATGAGCAGTTCTTC.

The chain recombines TRBV29-1 with TRBJ2-1; the D is unclear. This CDR3 is built from 14 residues. Germline V gene sequence: CDR1 SQVTM, CDR2 ANQGSEA. V shed 3 bases and J shed 6 bases, with 15 bases lying between them. The CDR3: CSVDGRLALNEQFF. As DNA, the CDR3 is TGCAGCGTTGACGGGCGGCTTGCGCTCAATGAGCAGTTCTTC.

This clonotype was found many times. This rearrangement joins TRBV2 to TRBJ2-1; D gene unclear. Germline V CDR1 and CDR2: SNHLY, FYNNEI. V lost 8 bases to trimming and J lost 8 bases, with 16 bases between them. The CDR3 is made up of 13 amino acids. CDR3 in amino acids: CASDPLAVDEQFF. CDR3 in DNA: TGTGCCAGCGATCCCCTGGCCGTCGATGAGCAGTTCTTC.

This clonotype came up many times. The gene calls are TRBV20-1 and TRBJ2-1, with D possibly being TRBD2 (6 bases). Trimming removed 0 bases at V and 2 bases at J, with 11 bases between. CDR1 and CDR2 (germline): DFQATT, SNEGSKA (reference sequence). This CDR3 has 15 residues. In DNA, the CDR3 is TGCAGTGCTAGAGATAGCGGCTATACCTACAATGAGCAGTTCTTC. It encodes CSARDSGYTYNEQFF.

This clonotype was seen many times. V gene TRBV10-3 combines with J gene TRBJ2-6; 9 nucleotides match TRBD1. CDR1 and CDR2 (germline): ENHRY, SYGVKD. The CDR3 is 16 amino acids. The J segment lost 3 bases and the V segment lost 5 bases, leaving 5 bases of the junction unmatched. As DNA, the CDR3 is TGTGCCATCAGTATGGACAGGGGAAGTGGGGCCAACGTCCTGACTTTC. This sequence encodes CAISMDRGSGANVLTF.

Points on this clonotype: At one boundary the junction diverges from the germline segment, which might be a read error. The J gene is TRBJ1-2, the V gene TRBV29-1; tentative D call: TRBD1 (6 bases). The CDR3 covers 13 residues. Germline lookup yields CDR1 SQVTM and CDR2 ANQGSEA. In nucleotides, the CDR3 is TGCAGCGCTGAAAATCGGGGGGGCTTAGGCTACACCTTC. Its translation: CSAENRGGLGYTF.

There are a few counts of this clonotype. This clone may be a read error of a much larger clone one base away. V gene TRBV20-1 combines with J gene TRBJ2-7; 10 bases line up with TRBD1. CDR3 length equals 15 residues. Trimming removed 3 bases from V and 5 bases from J; junction bases left unmatched: 10. Per germline, CDR1 DFQATT and CDR2 SNEGSKA (reference sequence). The CDR3 protein is CSAREDRGQSHEQYF. The CDR3 bases are TGCAGTGCTAGGGAAGACAGGGGGCAGTCCCACGAGCAGTACTTC.

This sequence joins TRBV5-1 and TRBJ2-2; the match to TRBD2 covers 8 bases. This CDR3 has 15 amino acids. V lost 2 bases to trimming and J lost 4 bases; unmatched junction nucleotides: 4. CDR1 SGHRS and CDR2 YFSETQ come from the germline V gene. DNA for the CDR3: TGCGCCAGCAGCTTCCAGCGGGAGAGCACCGGGGAGCTGTTTTTT. Its translation is CASSFQRESTGELFF.

This clonotype was counted at least ten times. This rearrangement joins TRBV6-5 to TRBJ2-1; no firm D call. The CDR3 spans 11 residues. Germline CDR1 reads MNHEY; CDR2 reads SVGAGI. The V end was cut by 8 bases, the J end by 7 bases, with 9 bases between. In nucleotides, the CDR3 is TGTGCCAGCGGCAAGATGAATGAGCAGTTCTTC. It yields the protein CASGKMNEQFF.

Of note for this clonotype: This may be a read error, as it is one base from a much larger clone. The chain employs TRBV5-1 and TRBJ1-5; D call uncertain. The CDR3 covers 15 residues. Germline CDR1 is SGHRS and CDR2 is YFSETQ. The CDR3 DNA sequence: TGCGCCAGCAACTTGGCCGGCCAGTTCAATCAGCCCCAGCATTTT. It translates to CASNLAGQFNQPQHF.

This clonotype has a count of ten or more. The chain is built from TRBV12-3 or TRBV12-4 and TRBJ1-1; tentative D call: TRBD1 (6 bases). The CDR3 spans 15 residues. V lost 4 bases to trimming and J lost 0 bases, with 12 bases between them. The CDR3 here is CASSSGQTLNTEAFF. DNA for the CDR3: TGTGCCAGCAGTTCTGGACAGACACTGAACACTGAAGCTTTCTTT.

This clonotype occurred many times. J is TRBJ2-3 and V is TRBV20-1, with TRBD2 identical over 7 bases. Trimming cost V 4 bases and J 2 bases; bases outside gene matches: 12. CDR1 is DFQATT, CDR2 SNEGSKA, per germline (reference sequence). The CDR3 is 16 amino acids. CDR3 bases: TGCAGTGCTAATCCGACCAGCGGGAAGCCCACAGATACGCAGTATTTT. Residues: CSANPTSGKPTDTQYF.

This clonotype was seen a handful of times. The chain combines TRBV5-1 with TRBJ2-5, with D unclear. Germline CDR1 is SGHRS and CDR2 is YFSETQ. Trimming shortened V by 0 bases and J by 3 bases, and 6 bases separated the two germline ends. CDR3 length equals 13 residues. CDR3: CASSLVGKETQYF. CDR3 DNA sequence: TGCGCCAGCAGCTTGGTTGGGAAAGAGACCCAGTACTTC.

Points on this clonotype: At one of its ends the junction is not consistent with the germline gene, which may arise from a read error. The CDR3 region has the DNA TGTGCCAGCTCACCCTGGGGGGCAGCGAACACTGACGCTTTCTTT. It yields the protein CASSPWGAANTDAFF. This sequence joins TRBV18 and TRBJ1-1; perhaps TRBD1 as D (6 bases). The CDR3 runs 15 residues. Germline-derived CDR1 and CDR2 are KGHSH and LQKENI.

Ten or more counts support this clonotype. This chain connects TRBV29-1 to TRBJ1-1; D is ambiguous. This CDR3 contains 13 residues. Trimming shortened V by 7 bases and J by 2 bases, and 14 bases separated the two germline ends. Per the germline V gene, CDR1 is SQVTM and CDR2 is ANQGSEA. CDR3 amino acids: CSGQPYPNTEAFF. The CDR3 nucleotides read TGCAGCGGGCAACCTTACCCCAACACTGAAGCTTTCTTT. Complete variable domain (other parts from reference TRBV29-1 and TRBJ1-1): SAVISQKPSRDICQRGTSLTIQCQVDSQVTMMFWYRQQPGQSLTLIATANQGSEATYESGFVIDKFPISRPNLTFSTLTVSNMSPEDSSIYLCSGQPYPNTEAFFGQGTRLTVV.